The sequence of this T cell receptor (beta chain) was determined in a study of T-cell reconstitution after alpha-beta-depleted transplantation in children. Overall study results and limits: It was newly produced T cells that mostly accounted for T-cell counts and diversity one year after transplant. Roughly two months post-transplant, alpha-beta T cells reportedly originated from several hundred graft clones that had expanded. The study traced high day-60 TCRbeta diversity in some patients to surviving recipient T cells and thymic progenitors.

Per germline, CDR1 KGHSH and CDR2 LQKENI. The CDR3 runs to 13 residues. The V and J ends lost 8 bases and 2 bases respectively, with 12 bases between them. TCRbeta library preparation incorporated unique molecular identifiers. TCRdb re-called the PCR reads through MiXCR, storing one row per CDR3 protein. Among 140,000 or so distinct CDR3 sequences, 8.8% were seen once, and the ten largest hold around 18%. This clonotype was seen at least ten times. The target antigen is unknown. V and J are TRBV18 and TRBJ2-5, with TRBD2 as a possible D gene (6 bases). Here the sequenced sample was PBMCs, mostly from graft donor cells, taken 180 days after TCRalphabeta/CD19-depleted stem cell transplant. This clonotype originated in a female patient aged 2-9 years who had a stem cell transplant for congenital amegakaryocytic thrombocytopenia, so the T cells may come from the graft donor. As DNA, the CDR3 is TGTGCCAGCAGTACTAGCCAACAAGAGACCCAGTACTTC. Its translation is CASSTSQQETQYF. The complete variable domain, with remaining parts taken from reference TRBV18 and TRBJ2-5, reads NAGVMQNPRHLVRRRGQEARLRCSPMKGHSHVYWYRQLPEEGLKFMVYLQKENIIDESGMPKERFSAEFPKEGPSILRIQQVVRGDSAAYFCASSTSQQETQYFGPGTRLLVL.